Given below is one T cell receptor beta chain in context. The specificity of this receptor is unknown. The sample holds no much larger clone one base away, and base qualities are not on file. TCRbeta CDR3 regions were amplified from genomic DNA using the immunoSEQ Assay, a bias-controlled multiplex PCR. The original methods were these. The number of nucleated cells in each sample was estimated by amplification of reference gene primers within the assay. To quantify the absolute abundance of each unique TCRbeta CDR3 rearrangement, sequence reads were collapsed and filtered. Productive Simpson clonality was computed per sample as the square root of Simpson's diversity index over productive rearrangements. Here the immuneACCESS table is served through TCRdb, limited to in-frame sequences with V and J called. Missing clones are a known gap in these copies; in checked studies unresolved V genes cover under half, and the rest lacks a known reason. That table supplies the V and J calls and clone size; D and trimming were determined from the DNA. This sample holds about 42,000 clones; roughly 81% were observed only once. The ten largest clonotypes hold approximately 13% of the sample.

Trimming accounts for 4 bases at V and 3 bases at J, while the number of junction bases matched to no gene is 5. CDR1 and CDR2 were assigned from the germline V gene as SQVTM and ANQGSEA. Spanning cysteine to phenylalanine, the CDR3 consists of 13 amino acids. Of the read, only the CDR3 DNA is kept; its 39 bases are in frame from base 1. The entry originates in a study of blood T cell repertoires in COVID-19 (TCRdb year 2020). Broadly, across the study: Collaborator samples came from the United States, Italy and Spain and covered acute and convalescent phases of COVID-19. Subjects who had been exposed to COVID-19, were actively infected with it, or had recovered from it provided the deeply sampled blood TCRbeta repertoires that made up the dataset. The prospective study material was composed of cDNA or gDNA derived from T cells, B-cell-depleted T cells, or PBMCs. The repertoires were released in a freely available public database meant as a resource for research on the immune response to SARS-CoV-2. Where available, HLA class I and class II types were taken from metadata supplied by the sample provider and were not determined by assay-based typing. Samples came from the ongoing ImmuneRACE study (first 160 participants) plus 1,254 subjects from 6 global collaborators. Nearly every sample came with metadata listing a de-identified subject ID, COVID-19 status, age in years and sex.

The paper's findings and limits, for the study overall: How much clinical and demographic metadata was included differed by source and by participant, and the metadata was provided uncurated.

Collaborating institutions collected whole blood in K2EDTA tubes following their own protocols. For TCRbeta analysis, collaborator samples were shipped as frozen whole blood, as isolated PBMCs, or as DNA extracted from either sample type. The chain joins TRBV29-1 to TRBJ1-1; 7 bases in the middle match TRBD1. The clonotype comes from a woman between 70 and 85 years old in a cohort sampled during active COVID-19. The specimen sequenced was peripheral blood. The CDR3: CSVGGTAYTEAFF. The sequenced DNA: TGCAGCGTTGGAGGGACAGCCTACACTGAAGCTTTCTTT.